A selection of T cell receptor beta chains follows, all from one sample in a study of T cell responses to AZD1222 COVID-19 vaccine. The protocol was immunoSEQ multiplex PCR, while the TCRdb copy is restricted to in-frame clones and leaves out a portion. The sample yields 85,000 to 95,000 clones, approximately 91% seen once. The sequences come from peripheral blood, collected 28 days after the second AZD1222 dose. The receptors come from an adult who received the AZD1222 COVID-19 vaccine. Both conserved end residues are part of each CDR3. The D gene is left open where the match is weak. Size is stated for part of the rows, as once, few or many counts, or as a class when the clone is expanded.

- TRBJ2-2 TRBD2 TRBV7-7 TGTGCCAGCAGCTCCAGCCTAGCGGGGGCCGCTAACACCGGGGAGCTGTTTTTT CASSSSLAGAANTGELFF
- TRBJ2-2 - TRBV6-2/TRBV6-3 TGTGCCAGCAGTTCCCGACGGGGTCGAGGCACCGGGGAGCTGTTTTTT CASSSRRGRGTGELFF
- TRBJ2-5 - TRBV12-3/TRBV12-4 TGTGCCAGCAGCCCCTATGGCGAGACCCAGTACTTC CASSPYGETQYF
- TRBJ2-7 - TRBV28 TGTGCCAGCAGTTTAGGGCAGGGAGCCTACGAGCAGTACTTC CASSLGQGAYEQYF
- TRBJ2-5 - TRBV19 TGTGCCAGTAGTATAAGATCCGGGGTCGAGACCCAGTACTTC CASSIRSGVETQYF
- TRBJ1-1 - TRBV4-2 TGTGCCAGCAGCCTCCCATTGACTCAGATCGGGGGCACTGAAGCTTTCTTT CASSLPLTQIGGTEAFF
- TRBJ2-3 - TRBV30 TGTGCCTGGAGTATACGGGTGGGCACAGATACGCAGTATTTT CAWSIRVGTDTQYF
- TRBJ1-1 TRBD1 TRBV25-1 TGTGCCAGCAGAGGGGACAGACTTTTGAACACTGAAGCTTTCTTT CASRGDRLLNTEAFF
- TRBJ2-5 - TRBV6-1 TGTGCCAGCAGTGAAAGCGGGACAGGCCGCCTCGGGAGGGAGACCCAGTACTTC CASSESGTGRLGRETQYF
- TRBJ2-1 TRBD2 TRBV7-9 TGTGCCAGCAGCCTCACAGGGACTAGCGGACCCTACAATGAGCAGTTCTTC CASSLTGTSGPYNEQFF
- TRBJ1-1 - TRBV5-8 TGTGCCAGCAGCTTGGAACATCCCGGGCTGGGCACTGAAGCTTTCTTT CASSLEHPGLGTEAFF
- TRBJ2-2 TRBD2 TRBV5-1 TGCGCCAGCAGCTTATCCGGGGGGGCCGGGGAGCTGTTTTTT CASSLSGGAGELFF
once TRBJ1-1 - TRBV5-4 TGTGCCAGCAGCTCCACCGATAGGGTCACTGAAGCTTTCTTT CASSSTDRVTEAFF
- TRBJ1-2 - TRBV5-1 TGCGCCAGCACACAGCATGGACAGACCGGGAACTATGGCTACACCTTC CASTQHGQTGNYGYTF
- TRBJ1-1 - TRBV3-1/TRBV3-2 TGTGCCAGCAGCCTCGGACAGAACACTGAAGCTTTCTTT CASSLGQNTEAFF